This TCR beta chain is drawn from a study of CD8+ T cells in alopecia areata. About the research overall: Tofacitinib therapy took 6 to 18 months; 6 months off drug came after. Study-wide results and limits: Clonality in lesional scalp, especially alopecia totalis/universalis, exceeded that of normal scalp. Normal-skin resident alphabeta T cells also appear among scalp sample sequences.

The CDR3 runs 15 residues. The V gene's germline CDR1 is SNHLY and CDR2 FYNNEI. The V and J ends lost 1 base and 4 bases, in that order; junction bases with no gene match: 2. As the sequencing template, cDNA was produced by extracting RNA and reverse transcribing it. Generated by immunoSEQ multiplex PCR, the TCRdb table keeps only in-frame clones and is missing some. The sample lists a few hundred thousand clones; less than 80% were seen once. Comment on this clone: The antigen is not known.

This TCR was sampled from a human donor with alopecia areata. The chain employs TRBV2 and TRBJ2-5; 11 bases match TRBD2. The sample was CD4+ T cells sorted from blood, taken at week 0. CDR3 region: CASSEDSGGAETQYF. The CDR3 bases are TGTGCCAGCAGTGAAGATAGCGGGGGGGCAGAGACCCAGTACTTC.